The entry below gives a single TCR beta chain sequence along with its context. There are 15 residues in the CDR3. From germline, CDR1 is LNHDA and CDR2 SQIVND (reference sequence). V shed 6 bases and J 0 bases; nucleotides not matched to a gene: 5. The record originates from a study of blood T cell repertoires in COVID-19. Data came from immunoSEQ multiplex PCR; TCRdb stores just in-frame clones and leaves some out. The table lists roughly 100,000 clones, about 76% of them singletons. This receptor was identified in a woman older than 75 with acute or convalescent COVID-19. Sample: peripheral blood. J is TRBJ1-3 and V is TRBV19; 7 bases line up with TRBD1. DNA of the CDR3: TGTGCCAGTAGGCTGGGACAGTACTCTGGAAACACCATATATTTT. It codes for CASRLGQYSGNTIYF.